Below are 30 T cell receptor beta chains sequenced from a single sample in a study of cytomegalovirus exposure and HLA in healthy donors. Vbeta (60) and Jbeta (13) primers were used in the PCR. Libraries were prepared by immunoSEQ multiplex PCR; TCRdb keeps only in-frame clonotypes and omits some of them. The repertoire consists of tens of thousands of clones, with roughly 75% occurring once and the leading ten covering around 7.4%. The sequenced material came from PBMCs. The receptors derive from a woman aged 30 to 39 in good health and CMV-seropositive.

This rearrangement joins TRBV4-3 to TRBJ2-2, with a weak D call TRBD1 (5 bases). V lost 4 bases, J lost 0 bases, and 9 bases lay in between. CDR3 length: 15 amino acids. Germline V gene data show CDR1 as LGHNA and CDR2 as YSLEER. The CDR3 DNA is TGCGCCAGCAGCCCAGGGCATACGAACACCGGGGAGCTGTTTTTT. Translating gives CASSPGHTNTGELFF.

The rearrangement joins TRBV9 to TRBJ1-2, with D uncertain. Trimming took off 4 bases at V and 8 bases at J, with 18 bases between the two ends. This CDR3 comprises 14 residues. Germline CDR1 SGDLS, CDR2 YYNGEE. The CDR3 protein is CASSPKVAGLGYTF. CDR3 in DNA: TGTGCCAGCAGCCCTAAAGTGGCTGGGCTCGGCTACACCTTC.

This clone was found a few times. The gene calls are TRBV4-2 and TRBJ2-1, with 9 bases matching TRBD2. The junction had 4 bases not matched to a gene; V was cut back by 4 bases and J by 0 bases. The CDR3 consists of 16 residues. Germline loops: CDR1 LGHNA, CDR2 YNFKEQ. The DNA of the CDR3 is TGTGCCAGCAGCCCGGGACTAGCTGTCTCCTACAATGAGCAGTTCTTC. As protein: CASSPGLAVSYNEQFF.

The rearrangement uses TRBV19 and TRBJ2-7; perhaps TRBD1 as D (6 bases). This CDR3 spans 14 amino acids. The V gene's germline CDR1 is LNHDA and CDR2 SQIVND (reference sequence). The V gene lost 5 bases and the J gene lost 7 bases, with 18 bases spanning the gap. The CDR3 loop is CASSPVGQPGEQYF. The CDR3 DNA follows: TGTGCCAGTAGTCCCGTCGGACAGCCTGGGGAGCAGTACTTC.

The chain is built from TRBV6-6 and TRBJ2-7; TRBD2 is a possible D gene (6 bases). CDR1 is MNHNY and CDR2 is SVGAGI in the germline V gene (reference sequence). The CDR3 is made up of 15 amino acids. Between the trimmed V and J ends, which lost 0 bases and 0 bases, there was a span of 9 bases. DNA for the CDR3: TGTGCCAGCAGTTACTCGGGACTGAGCTCCTACGAGCAGTACTTC. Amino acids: CASSYSGLSSYEQYF.

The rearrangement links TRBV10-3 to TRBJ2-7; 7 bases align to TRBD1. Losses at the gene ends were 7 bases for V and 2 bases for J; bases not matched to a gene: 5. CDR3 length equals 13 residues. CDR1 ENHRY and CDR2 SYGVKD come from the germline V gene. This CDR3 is CAITGQPTYEQYF. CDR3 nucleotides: TGTGCCATCACGGGACAGCCAACCTACGAGCAGTACTTC.

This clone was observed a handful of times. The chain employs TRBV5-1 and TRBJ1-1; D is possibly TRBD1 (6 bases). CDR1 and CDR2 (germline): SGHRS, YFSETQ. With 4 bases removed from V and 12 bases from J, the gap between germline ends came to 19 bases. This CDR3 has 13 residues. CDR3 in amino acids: CASSQQGPGESFF. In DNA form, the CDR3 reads TGCGCCAGCAGCCAACAGGGACCCGGAGAGTCTTTCTTT. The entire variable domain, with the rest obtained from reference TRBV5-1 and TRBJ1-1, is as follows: KAGVTQTPRYLIKTRGQQVTLSCSPISGHRSVSWYQQTPGQGLQFLFEYFSETQRNKGNFPGRFSGRQFSNSRSEMNVSTLELGDSALYLCASSQQGPGESFFGQGTRLTVV.

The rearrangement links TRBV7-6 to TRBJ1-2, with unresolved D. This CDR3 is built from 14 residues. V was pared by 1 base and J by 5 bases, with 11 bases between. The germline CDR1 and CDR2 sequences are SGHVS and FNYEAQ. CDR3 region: CASSLGPEKYGYTF. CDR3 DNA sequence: TGTGCCAGCAGCTTAGGGCCCGAAAAGTATGGCTACACCTTC.

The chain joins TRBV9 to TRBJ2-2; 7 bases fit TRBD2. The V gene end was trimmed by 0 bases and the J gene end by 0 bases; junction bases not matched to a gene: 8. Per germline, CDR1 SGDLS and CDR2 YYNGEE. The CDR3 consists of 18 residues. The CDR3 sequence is CASSVGIGLAANTGELFF. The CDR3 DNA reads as TGTGCCAGCAGCGTAGGAATAGGGCTAGCGGCGAACACCGGGGAGCTGTTTTTT.

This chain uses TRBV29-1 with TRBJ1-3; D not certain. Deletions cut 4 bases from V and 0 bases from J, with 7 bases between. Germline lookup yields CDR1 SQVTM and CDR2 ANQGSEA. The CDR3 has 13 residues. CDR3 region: CSVAIGSGNTIYF. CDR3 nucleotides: TGCAGCGTTGCTATTGGCTCTGGAAACACCATATATTTT.

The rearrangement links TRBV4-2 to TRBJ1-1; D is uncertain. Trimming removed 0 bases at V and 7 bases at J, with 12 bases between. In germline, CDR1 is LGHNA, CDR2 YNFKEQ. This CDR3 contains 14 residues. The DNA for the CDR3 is TGTGCCAGCAGCCAAGACCTACGGGGTCTTGAAGCTTTCTTT. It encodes CASSQDLRGLEAFF.

The CDR3 DNA sequence: TGTGCCAGCAGCAAAGCCGATTCCCCCACCGGACAGGGATACCACGAGCAGTACTTC. Translated, it gives CASSKADSPTGQGYHEQYF. V and J are TRBV21-1 and TRBJ2-7; TRBD1, as called in the table, went unchecked against the DNA. TRBV21-1 is given as a pseudogene. The CDR3 consists of 19 residues.

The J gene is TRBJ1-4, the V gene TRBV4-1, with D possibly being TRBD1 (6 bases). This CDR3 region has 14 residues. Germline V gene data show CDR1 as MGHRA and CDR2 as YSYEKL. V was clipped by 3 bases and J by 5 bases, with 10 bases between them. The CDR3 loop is CASSHGQGNEKLFF. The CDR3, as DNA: TGCGCCAGCAGCCACGGCCAGGGGAATGAAAAACTGTTTTTT.

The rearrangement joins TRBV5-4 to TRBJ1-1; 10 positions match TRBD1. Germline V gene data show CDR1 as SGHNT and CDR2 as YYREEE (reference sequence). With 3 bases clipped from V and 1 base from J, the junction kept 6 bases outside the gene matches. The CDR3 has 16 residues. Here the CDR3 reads CASSSRQGARNTEAFF. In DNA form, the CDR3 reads TGTGCCAGCAGCTCCCGACAGGGGGCAAGGAACACTGAAGCTTTCTTT.

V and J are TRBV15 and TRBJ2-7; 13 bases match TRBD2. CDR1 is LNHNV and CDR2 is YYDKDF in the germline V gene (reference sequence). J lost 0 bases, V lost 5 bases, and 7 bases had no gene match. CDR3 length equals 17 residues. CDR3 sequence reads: CATSALGTSGISYEQYF. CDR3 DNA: TGTGCCACCAGCGCGCTGGGGACTAGCGGGATCTCCTACGAGCAGTACTTC.

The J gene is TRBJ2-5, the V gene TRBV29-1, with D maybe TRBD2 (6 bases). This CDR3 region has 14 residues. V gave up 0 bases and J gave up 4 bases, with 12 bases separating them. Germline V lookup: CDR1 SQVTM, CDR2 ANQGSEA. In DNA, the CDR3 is TGCAGCGTTGAAGATCGGAGGGCAGGAGAGACCCAGTACTTC. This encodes CSVEDRRAGETQYF.

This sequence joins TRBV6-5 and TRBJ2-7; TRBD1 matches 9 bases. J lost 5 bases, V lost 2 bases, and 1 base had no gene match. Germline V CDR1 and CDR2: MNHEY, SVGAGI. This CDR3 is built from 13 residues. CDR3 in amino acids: CASSYRTGDEQYF. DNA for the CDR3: TGTGCCAGCAGTTACCGGACAGGGGACGAGCAGTACTTC.

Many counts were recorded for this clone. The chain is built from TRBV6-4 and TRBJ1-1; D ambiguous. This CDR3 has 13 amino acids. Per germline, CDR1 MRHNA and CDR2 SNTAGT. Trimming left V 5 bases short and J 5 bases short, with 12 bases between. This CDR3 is CASSLNPGTEAFF. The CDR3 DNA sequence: TGTGCCAGCAGTCTTAATCCGGGTACTGAAGCTTTCTTT.

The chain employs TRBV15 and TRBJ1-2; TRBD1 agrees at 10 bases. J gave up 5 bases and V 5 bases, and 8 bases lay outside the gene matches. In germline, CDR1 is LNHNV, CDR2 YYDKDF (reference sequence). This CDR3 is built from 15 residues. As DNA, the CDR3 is TGTGCCACCAGCGAAGAGGGACAGGGGACTTATGGCTACACCTTC. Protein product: CATSEEGQGTYGYTF.

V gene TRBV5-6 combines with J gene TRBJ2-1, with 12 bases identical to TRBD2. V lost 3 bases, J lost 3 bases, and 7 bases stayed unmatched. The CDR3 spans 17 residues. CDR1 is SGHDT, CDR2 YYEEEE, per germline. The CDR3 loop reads CASSYGTSGPDYNEQFF. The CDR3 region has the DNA TGTGCCAGCAGCTATGGGACTAGCGGGCCGGACTACAATGAGCAGTTCTTC.

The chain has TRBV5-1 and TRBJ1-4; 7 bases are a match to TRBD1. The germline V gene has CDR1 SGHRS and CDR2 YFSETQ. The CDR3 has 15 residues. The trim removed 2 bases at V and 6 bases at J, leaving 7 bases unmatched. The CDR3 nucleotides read TGCGCCAGCAGCTTTTCGGCAGGGGGAGATGAAAAACTGTTTTTT. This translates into CASSFSAGGDEKLFF.

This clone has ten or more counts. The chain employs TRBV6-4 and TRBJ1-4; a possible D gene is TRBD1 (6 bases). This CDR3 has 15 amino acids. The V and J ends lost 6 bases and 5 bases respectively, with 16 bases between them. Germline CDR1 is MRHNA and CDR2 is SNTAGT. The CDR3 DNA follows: TGTGCCAGCAGCATGACAGGTGGCGAGAATGAAAAACTGTTTTTT. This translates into CASSMTGGENEKLFF.

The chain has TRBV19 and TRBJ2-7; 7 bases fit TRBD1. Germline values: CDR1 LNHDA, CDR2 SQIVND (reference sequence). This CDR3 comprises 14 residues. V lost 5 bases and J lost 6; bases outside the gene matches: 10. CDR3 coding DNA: TGTGCCAGTAGTCCGGACGGCTGGGACAGCGAGCAGTACTTC. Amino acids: CASSPDGWDSEQYF.

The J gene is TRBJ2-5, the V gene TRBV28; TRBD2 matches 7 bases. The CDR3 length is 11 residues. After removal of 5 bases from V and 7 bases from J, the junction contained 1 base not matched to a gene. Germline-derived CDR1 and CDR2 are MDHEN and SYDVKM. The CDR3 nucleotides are TGTGCCAGCAGTCCGGGGGGGACCCAGTACTTC. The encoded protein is CASSPGGTQYF.

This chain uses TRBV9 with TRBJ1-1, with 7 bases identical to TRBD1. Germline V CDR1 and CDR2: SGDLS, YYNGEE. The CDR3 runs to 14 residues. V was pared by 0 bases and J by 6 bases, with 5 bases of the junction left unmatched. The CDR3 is CASSVGQGRPEAFF. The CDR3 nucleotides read TGTGCCAGCAGCGTAGGACAGGGCAGACCTGAAGCTTTCTTT.

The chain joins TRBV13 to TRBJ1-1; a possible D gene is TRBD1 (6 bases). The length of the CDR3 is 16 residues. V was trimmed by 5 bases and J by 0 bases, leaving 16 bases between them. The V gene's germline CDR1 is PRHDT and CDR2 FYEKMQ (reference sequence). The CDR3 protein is CASSLSGGRLNTEAFF. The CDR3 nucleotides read TGTGCCAGCAGCCTGTCCGGGGGGCGGCTGAACACTGAAGCTTTCTTT.

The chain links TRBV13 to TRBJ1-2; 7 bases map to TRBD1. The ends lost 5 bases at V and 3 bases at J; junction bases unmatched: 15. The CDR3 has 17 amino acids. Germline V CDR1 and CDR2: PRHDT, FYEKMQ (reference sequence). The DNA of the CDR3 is TGTGCCAGCAGCCTACGGAGACAGGGCTCTTGGGACTATGGCTACACCTTC. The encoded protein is CASSLRRQGSWDYGYTF.

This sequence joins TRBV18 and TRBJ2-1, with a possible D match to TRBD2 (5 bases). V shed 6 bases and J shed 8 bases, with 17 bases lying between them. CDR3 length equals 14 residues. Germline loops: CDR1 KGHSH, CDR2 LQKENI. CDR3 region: CASSPSDFAHEQFF. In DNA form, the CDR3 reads TGTGCCAGCTCTCCCTCGGACTTTGCACATGAGCAGTTCTTC.

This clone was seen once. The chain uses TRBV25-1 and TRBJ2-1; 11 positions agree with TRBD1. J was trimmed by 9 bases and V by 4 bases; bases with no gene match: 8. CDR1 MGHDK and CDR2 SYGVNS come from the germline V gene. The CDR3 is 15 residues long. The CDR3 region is CASSAPGTGGLEQFF. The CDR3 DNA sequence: TGTGCCAGCAGTGCCCCCGGGACAGGGGGACTTGAGCAGTTCTTC.

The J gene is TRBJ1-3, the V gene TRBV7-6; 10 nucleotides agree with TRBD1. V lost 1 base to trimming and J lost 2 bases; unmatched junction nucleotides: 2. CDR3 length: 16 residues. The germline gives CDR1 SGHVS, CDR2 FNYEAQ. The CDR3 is CASSLGQGATGNTIYF. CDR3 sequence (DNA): TGTGCCAGCAGCTTAGGACAGGGGGCAACTGGAAACACCATATATTTT.